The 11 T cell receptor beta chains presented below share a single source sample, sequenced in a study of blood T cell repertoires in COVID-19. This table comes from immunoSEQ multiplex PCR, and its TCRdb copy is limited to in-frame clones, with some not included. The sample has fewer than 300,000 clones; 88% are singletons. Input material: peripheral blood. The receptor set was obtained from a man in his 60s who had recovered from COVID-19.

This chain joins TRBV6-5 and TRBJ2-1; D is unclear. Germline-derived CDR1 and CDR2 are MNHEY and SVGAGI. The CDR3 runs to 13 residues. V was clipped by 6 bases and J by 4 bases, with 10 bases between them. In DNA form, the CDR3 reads TGTGCCAGCAGCAAGCGTGGATACAATGAGCAGTTCTTC. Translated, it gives CASSKRGYNEQFF.

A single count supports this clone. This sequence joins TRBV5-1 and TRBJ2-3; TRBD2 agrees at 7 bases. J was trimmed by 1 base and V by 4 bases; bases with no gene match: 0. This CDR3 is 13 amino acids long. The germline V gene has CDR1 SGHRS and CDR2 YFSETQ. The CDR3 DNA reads TGCGCCAGCAGCGCGGGAGGCACAGATACGCAGTATTTT. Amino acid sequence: CASSAGGTDTQYF.

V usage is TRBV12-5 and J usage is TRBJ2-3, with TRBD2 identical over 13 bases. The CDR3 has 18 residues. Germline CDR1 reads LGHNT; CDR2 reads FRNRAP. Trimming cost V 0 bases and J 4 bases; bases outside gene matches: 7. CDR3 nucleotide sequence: TGTGCTAGTGGTTTGGTCCTGACTAGCGGGGGGCGGGCAGATACGCAGTATTTT. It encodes CASGLVLTSGGRADTQYF.

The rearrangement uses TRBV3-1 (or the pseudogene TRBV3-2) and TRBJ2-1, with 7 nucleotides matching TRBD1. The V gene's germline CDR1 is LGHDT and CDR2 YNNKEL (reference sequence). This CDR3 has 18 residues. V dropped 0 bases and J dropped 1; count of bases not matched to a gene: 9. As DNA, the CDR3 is TGTGCCAGCAGCCAAGACCCAGGCAGGGGGAAATCCTACAATGAGCAGTTCTTC. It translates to CASSQDPGRGKSYNEQFF.

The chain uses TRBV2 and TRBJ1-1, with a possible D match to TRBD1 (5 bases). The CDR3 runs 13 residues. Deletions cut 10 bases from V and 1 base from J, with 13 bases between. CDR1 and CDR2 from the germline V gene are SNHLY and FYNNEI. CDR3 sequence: CATTTQGNTEAFF. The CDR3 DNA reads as TGTGCCACCACTACCCAGGGGAACACTGAAGCTTTCTTT. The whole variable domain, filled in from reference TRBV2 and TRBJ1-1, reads EPEVTQTPSHQVTQMGQEVILRCVPISNHLYFYWYRQILGQKVEFLVSFYNNEISEKSEIFDDQFSVERPDGSNFTLKIRSTKLEDSAMYFCATTTQGNTEAFFGQGTRLTVV.

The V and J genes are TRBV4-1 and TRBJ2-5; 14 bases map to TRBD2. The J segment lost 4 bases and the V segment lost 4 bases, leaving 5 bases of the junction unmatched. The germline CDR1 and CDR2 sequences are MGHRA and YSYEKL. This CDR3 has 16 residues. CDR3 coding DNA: TGCGCCAGCAGCCCGGGACTAGCGGGGGATAGAGAGACCCAGTACTTC. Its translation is CASSPGLAGDRETQYF.

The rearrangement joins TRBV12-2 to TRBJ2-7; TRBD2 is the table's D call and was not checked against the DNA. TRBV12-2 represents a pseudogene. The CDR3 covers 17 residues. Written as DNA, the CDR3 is TGTGCAAGTCGCTTAGCGGGGACTAGCTTTATAACCTACGAGCAGTACTTC. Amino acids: CASRLAGTSFITYEQYF.

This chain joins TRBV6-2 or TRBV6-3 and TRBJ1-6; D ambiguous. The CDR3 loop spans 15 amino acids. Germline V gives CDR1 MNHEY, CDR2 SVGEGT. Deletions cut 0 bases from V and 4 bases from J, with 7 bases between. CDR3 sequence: CASSYSTRYNSPLHF. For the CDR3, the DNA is TGTGCCAGCAGTTACTCGACCAGGTATAATTCACCCCTCCACTTT.

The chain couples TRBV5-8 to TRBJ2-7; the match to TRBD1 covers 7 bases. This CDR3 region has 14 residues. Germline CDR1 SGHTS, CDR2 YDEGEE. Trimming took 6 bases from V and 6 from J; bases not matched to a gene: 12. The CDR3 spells CASNPTGVGVEQYF. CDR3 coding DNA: TGTGCCAGCAACCCAACAGGGGTAGGTGTCGAGCAGTACTTC.

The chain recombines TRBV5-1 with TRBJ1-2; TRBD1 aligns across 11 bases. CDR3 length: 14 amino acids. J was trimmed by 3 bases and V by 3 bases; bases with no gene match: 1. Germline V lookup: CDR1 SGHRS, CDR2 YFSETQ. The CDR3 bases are TGCGCCAGCAGCTCGGGACAGGGGGACTATGGCTACACCTTC. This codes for CASSSGQGDYGYTF.

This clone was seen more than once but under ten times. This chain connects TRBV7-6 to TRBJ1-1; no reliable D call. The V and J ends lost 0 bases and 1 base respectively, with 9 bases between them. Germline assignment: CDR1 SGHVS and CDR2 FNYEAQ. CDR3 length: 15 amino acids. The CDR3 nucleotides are TGTGCCAGCAGCTTAGCGGCAGGTGGGAACACTGAAGCTTTCTTT. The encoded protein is CASSLAAGGNTEAFF.